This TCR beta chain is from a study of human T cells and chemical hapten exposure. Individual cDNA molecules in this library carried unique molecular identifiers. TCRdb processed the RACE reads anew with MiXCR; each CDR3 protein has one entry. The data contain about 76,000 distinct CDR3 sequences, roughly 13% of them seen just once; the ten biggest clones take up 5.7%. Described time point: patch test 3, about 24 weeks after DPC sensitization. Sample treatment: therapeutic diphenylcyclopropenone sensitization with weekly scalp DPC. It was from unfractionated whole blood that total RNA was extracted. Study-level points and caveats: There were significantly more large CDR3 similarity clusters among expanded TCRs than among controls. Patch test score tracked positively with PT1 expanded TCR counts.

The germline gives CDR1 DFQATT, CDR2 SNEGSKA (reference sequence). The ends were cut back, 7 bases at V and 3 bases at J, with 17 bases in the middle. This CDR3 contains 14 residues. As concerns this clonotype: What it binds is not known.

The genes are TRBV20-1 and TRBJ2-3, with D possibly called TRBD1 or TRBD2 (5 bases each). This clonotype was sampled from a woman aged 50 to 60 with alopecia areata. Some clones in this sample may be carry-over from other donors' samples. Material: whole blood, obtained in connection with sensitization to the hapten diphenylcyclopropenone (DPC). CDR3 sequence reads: CSVWGTPGTDTQYF. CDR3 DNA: TGCAGTGTTTGGGGGACCCCGGGTACAGATACGCAGTATTTT.